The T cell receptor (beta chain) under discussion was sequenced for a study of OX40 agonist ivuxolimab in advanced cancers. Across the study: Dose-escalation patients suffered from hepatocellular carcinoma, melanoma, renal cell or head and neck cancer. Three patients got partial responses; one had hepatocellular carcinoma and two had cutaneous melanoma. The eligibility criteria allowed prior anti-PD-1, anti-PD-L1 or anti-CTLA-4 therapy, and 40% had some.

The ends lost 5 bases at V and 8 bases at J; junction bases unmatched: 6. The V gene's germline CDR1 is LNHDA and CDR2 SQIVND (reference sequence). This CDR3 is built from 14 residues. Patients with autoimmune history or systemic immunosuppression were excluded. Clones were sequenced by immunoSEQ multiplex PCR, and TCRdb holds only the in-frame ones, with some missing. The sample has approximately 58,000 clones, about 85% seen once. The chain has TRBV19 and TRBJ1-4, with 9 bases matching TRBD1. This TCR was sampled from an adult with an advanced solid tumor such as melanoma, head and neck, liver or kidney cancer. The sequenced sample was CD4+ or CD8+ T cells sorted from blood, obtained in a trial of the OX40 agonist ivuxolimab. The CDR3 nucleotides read TGTGCCAGTAGTCGGGACAGGGATCGGGAAAAACTGTTTTTT. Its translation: CASSRDRDREKLFF.